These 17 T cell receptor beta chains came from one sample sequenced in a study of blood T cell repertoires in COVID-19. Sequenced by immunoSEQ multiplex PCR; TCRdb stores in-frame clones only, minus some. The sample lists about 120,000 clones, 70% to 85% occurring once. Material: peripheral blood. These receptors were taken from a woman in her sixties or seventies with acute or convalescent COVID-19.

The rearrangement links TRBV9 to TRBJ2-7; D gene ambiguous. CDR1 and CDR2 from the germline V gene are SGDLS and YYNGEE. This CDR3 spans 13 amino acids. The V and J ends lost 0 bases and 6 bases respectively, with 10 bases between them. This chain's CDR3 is CASSVDWRGEQYF. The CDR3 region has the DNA TGTGCCAGCAGCGTAGATTGGCGCGGCGAGCAGTACTTC.

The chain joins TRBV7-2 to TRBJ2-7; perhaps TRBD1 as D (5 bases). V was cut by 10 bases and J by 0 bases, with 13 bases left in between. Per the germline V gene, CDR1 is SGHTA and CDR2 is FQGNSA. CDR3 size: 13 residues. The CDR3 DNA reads TGTGCCAAAAGACAGTTTTACTCCTACGAGCAGTACGTC. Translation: CAKRQFYSYEQYV.

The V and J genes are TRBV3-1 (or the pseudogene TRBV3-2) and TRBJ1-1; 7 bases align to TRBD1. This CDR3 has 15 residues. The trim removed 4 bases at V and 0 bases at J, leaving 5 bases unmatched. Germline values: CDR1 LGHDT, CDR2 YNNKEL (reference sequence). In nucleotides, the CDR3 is TGTGCCAGCAGCCTTGGACAGGCAATGAACACTGAAGCTTTCTTT. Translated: CASSLGQAMNTEAFF.

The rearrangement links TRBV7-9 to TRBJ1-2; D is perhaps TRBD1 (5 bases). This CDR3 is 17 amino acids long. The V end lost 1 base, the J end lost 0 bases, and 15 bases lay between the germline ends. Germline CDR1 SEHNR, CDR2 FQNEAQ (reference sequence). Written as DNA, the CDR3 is TGTGCCAGCAGCTTAGTGTATGGGGCAGGGACTAACTATGGCTACACCTTC. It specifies CASSLVYGAGTNYGYTF.

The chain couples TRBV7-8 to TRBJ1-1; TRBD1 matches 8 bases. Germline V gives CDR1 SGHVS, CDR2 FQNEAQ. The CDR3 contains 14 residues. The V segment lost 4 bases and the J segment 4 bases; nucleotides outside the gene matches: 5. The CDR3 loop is CASSYNRGGTEAFF. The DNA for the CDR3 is TGTGCCAGCAGCTACAACAGGGGGGGCACTGAAGCTTTCTTT.

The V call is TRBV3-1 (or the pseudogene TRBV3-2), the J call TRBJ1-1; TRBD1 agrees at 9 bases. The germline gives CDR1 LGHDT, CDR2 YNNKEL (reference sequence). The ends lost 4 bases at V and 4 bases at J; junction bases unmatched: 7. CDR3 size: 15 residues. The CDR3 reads CASSLNRGRGTEAFF. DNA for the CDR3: TGTGCCAGCAGCCTCAACAGGGGGCGCGGCACTGAAGCTTTCTTT.

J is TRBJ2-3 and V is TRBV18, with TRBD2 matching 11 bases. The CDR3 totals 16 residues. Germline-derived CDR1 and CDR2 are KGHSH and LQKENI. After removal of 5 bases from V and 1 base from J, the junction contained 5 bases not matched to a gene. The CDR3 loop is CASSSQTSGGTDTQYF. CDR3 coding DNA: TGTGCCAGCTCATCCCAGACTAGCGGGGGCACAGATACGCAGTATTTT.

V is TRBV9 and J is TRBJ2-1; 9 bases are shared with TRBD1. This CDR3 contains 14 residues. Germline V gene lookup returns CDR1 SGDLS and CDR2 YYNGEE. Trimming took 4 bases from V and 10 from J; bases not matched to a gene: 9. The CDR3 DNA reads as TGTGCCAGCAGCCCAGGGACAGGGCTAGCCGAGCAGTTCTTC. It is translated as CASSPGTGLAEQFF.

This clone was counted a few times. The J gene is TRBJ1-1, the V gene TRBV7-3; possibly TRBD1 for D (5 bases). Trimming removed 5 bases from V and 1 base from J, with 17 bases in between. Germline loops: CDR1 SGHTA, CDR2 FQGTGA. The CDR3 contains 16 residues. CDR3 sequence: CASSPRGAGGNTEAFF. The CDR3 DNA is TGTGCCAGCAGCCCAAGGGGTGCGGGAGGGAACACTGAAGCTTTCTTT.

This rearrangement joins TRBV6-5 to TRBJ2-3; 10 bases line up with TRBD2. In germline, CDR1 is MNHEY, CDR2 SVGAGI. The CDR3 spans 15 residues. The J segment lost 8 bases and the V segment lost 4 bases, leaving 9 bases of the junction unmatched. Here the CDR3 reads CASSSTSGPPGTQYF. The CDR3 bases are TGTGCCAGCAGTTCGACTAGCGGGCCGCCGGGTACGCAGTATTTT.

The CDR3 here is CASSDRSYGYTF. The CDR3 DNA sequence: TGCGCCAGCAGTGACAGATCCTATGGCTACACCTTC. The rearrangement links TRBV10-2 to TRBJ1-2; D not resolved. CDR1 and CDR2 (germline): WSHSY, SAAADI. V gave up 3 bases and J gave up 4 bases, with 6 bases separating them. The CDR3 extends over 12 amino acids.

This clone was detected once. For the CDR3, the DNA is TGTGCCAGCTCACCACCGGTGACAGGGCAGCTTGGAGAGCAGTTCTTC. It encodes CASSPPVTGQLGEQFF. The chain is built from TRBV18 and TRBJ2-1; 7 bases line up with TRBD1. CDR1 and CDR2 from the germline V gene are KGHSH and LQKENI. V dropped 0 bases and J dropped 10; count of bases not matched to a gene: 12. The CDR3 has 16 amino acids.

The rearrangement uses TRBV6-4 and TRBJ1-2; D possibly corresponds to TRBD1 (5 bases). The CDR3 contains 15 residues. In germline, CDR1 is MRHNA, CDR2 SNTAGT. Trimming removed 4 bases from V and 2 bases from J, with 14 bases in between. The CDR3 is CASSVFWGENYGYTF. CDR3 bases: TGTGCCAGCAGTGTTTTCTGGGGGGAGAACTATGGCTACACCTTC.

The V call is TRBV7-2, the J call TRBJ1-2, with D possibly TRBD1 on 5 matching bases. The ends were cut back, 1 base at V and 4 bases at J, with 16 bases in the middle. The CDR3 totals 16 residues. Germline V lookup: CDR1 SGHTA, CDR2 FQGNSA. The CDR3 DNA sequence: TGTGCCAGCAGCTTAGGGGGAGGAGGGGTCGGCTATGGCTACACCTTC. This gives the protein CASSLGGGGVGYGYTF. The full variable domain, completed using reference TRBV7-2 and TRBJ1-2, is GAGVSQSPSNKVTEKGKDVELRCDPISGHTALYWYRQSLGQGLEFLIYFQGNSAPDKSGLPSDRFSAERTGGSVSTLTIQRTQQEDSAVYLCASSLGGGGVGYGYTFGSGTRLTVV.

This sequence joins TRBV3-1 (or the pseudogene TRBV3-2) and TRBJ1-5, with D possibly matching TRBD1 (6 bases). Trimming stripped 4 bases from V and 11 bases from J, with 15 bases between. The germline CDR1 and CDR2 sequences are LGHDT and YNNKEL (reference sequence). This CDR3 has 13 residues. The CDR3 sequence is CASSPVGGGSQHF. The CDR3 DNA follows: TGTGCCAGCAGCCCGGTGGGAGGGGGATCCCAGCATTTT.

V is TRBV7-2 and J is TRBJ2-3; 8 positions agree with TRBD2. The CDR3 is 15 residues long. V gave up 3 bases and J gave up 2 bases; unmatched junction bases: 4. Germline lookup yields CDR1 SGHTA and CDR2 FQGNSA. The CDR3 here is CASSFGGGLTDTQYF. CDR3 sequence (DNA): TGTGCCAGCAGCTTCGGCGGGGGGCTCACAGATACGCAGTATTTT.

The CDR3 coding sequence is TGTGCCAGCAGTGGCGCTTTCCACCAGGGGGCCGGGGAGCTGTTTTTT. Residues: CASSGAFHQGAGELFF. The chain carries TRBV6-1 and TRBJ2-2; 7 bases agree with TRBD1. The germline V gene has CDR1 MNHNS and CDR2 SASEGT. This CDR3 region has 16 residues. J gave up 6 bases and V 4 bases, and 11 bases lay outside the gene matches.